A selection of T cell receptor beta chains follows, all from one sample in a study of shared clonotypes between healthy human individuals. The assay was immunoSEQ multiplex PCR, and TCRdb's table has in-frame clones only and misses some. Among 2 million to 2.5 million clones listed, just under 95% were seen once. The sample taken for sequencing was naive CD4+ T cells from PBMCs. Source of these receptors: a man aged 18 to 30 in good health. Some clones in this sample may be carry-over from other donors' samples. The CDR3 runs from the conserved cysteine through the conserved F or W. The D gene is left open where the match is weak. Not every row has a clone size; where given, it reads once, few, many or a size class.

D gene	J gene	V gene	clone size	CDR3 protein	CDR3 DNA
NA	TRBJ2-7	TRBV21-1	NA	CASSKANDHYSYEQYF	TGTGCCAGCAGCAAAGCTAACGACCACTACTCCTACGAGCAGTACTTC
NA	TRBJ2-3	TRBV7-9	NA	CASSSFPGPGSTDTQYF	TGTGCCAGCAGCTCCTTCCCCGGTCCAGGTAGCACAGATACGCAGTATTTT
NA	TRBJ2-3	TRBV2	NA	CASSFLPLQYF	TGTGCCAGCAGCTTTCTACCTCTGCAGTATTTT
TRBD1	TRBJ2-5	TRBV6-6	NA	CASSEGAGTQYF	TGTGCCAGCAGTGAGGGGGCCGGGACCCAGTACTTC
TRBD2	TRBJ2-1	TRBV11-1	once	CASSLTSSGSISYNEQFF	TGTGCCAGCAGCTTAACCTCTAGCGGGAGCATCTCCTACAATGAGCAGTTCTTC
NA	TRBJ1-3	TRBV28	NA	CASWRFTGNTIYF	TGTGCCAGCTGGAGGTTTACTGGAAACACCATATATTTT
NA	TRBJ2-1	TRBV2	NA	CASSPSTLSSYNEQFF	TGTGCCAGCAGTCCCTCAACCCTGAGCTCCTACAATGAGCAGTTCTTC
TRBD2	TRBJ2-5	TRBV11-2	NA	CASSFLAGVPETQYF	TGTGCCAGCAGCTTTTTAGCGGGAGTTCCAGAGACCCAGTACTTC
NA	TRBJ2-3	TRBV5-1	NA	CASSPPPSDTQYF	TGCGCCAGCAGCCCTCCCCCTTCCGATACGCAGTATTTT
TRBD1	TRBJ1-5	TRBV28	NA	CASSRTGGNQPQHF	TGTGCCAGTTCTCGGACAGGGGGCAATCAGCCCCAGCATTTT
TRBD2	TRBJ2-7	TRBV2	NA	CASSWTSGSEQYF	TGTGCCAGCAGTTGGACTAGCGGGAGCGAGCAGTACTTC
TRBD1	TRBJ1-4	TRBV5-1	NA	CASSAEGAEKLFF	TGCGCCAGCAGCGCGGAGGGGGCTGAAAAACTGTTTTTT
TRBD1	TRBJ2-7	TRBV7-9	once	CASSFGAPGQGYEQYF	TGTGCCAGCAGCTTCGGCGCCCCGGGACAGGGGTACGAGCAGTACTTC
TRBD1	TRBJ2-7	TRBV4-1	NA	CASSQGIPRAGQGNYEQYF	TGCGCCAGCAGCCAAGGAATACCACGGGCGGGACAGGGCAATTACGAGCAGTACTTC
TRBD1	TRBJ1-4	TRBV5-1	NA	CASSLQGGNEKLFF	TGCGCCAGCAGCTTACAGGGGGGAAATGAAAAACTGTTTTTT
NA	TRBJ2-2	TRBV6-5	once	CASSPVVVGELFF	TGTGCCAGCAGCCCCGTGGTTGTCGGGGAGCTGTTTTTT
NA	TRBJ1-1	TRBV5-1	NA	CASSLDSEAEAFF	TGCGCCAGCAGCTTAGACAGTGAGGCTGAAGCTTTCTTT
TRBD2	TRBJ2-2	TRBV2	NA	CASRGLAGDTGELFF	TGTGCCAGCAGGGGACTAGCGGGAGACACCGGGGAGCTGTTTTTT
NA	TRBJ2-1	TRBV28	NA	CASSLIWSAANEQFF	TGTGCCAGCAGTTTGATCTGGAGTGCTGCTAATGAGCAGTTCTTC
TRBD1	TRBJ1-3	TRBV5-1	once	CASRSGTGASGNTIYF	TGCGCCAGCAGATCCGGGACAGGGGCCTCTGGAAACACCATATATTTT
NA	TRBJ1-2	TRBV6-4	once	CASSANQGGGYGYTF	TGTGCCAGCAGTGCCAACCAGGGCGGCGGCTATGGCTACACCTTC
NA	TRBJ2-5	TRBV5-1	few	CASSLYSQQQETQYF	TGCGCCAGCAGCTTGTATTCCCAGCAACAAGAGACCCAGTACTTC
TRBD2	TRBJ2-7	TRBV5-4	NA	CASSSGLAGVYEQYF	TGTGCCAGCAGCTCGGGACTAGCGGGAGTATACGAGCAGTACTTC
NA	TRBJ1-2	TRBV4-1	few	CASSQGVQADYGYTF	TGCGCCAGCAGCCAAGGTGTTCAGGCAGACTATGGCTACACCTTC
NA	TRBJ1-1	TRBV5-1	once	CASSLVAGANTEAFF	TGCGCCAGCAGCTTGGTGGCAGGGGCGAACACTGAAGCTTTCTTT
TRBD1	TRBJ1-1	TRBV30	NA	CAWSRGGGRAYTEAFF	TGTGCCTGGAGTAGAGGAGGGGGCAGGGCGTACACTGAAGCTTTCTTT
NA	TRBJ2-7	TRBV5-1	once	CASSPRGGASYEQYF	TGCGCCAGCAGCCCTCGAGGGGGGGCTTCCTACGAGCAGTACTTC
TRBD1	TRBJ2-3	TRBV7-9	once	CASSSRGRTDTQYF	TGTGCCAGCAGCTCAAGGGGGCGCACAGATACGCAGTATTTT
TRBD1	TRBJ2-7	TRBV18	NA	CASSQGQGDSYEQYF	TGTGCCAGCTCACAGGGACAGGGGGACTCCTACGAGCAGTACTTC
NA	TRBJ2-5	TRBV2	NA	CASSDGRGTQYF	TGTGCCAGCAGTGACGGGAGAGGGACCCAGTACTTC
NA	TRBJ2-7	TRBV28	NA	CASRPGGRGEQYF	TGTGCCAGCAGACCGGGGGGCCGGGGGGAGCAGTACTTC
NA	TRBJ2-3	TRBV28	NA	CASSAMADTQYF	TGTGCCAGCAGTGCCATGGCAGATACGCAGTATTTT
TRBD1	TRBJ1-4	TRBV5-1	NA	CASSSESGQGVRGEKLFF	TGCGCCAGCAGCTCCGAAAGTGGACAGGGAGTCAGGGGAGAAAAACTGTTTTTT
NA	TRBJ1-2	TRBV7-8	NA	CASSLGTSYGYTF	TGTGCCAGCAGCTTAGGTACCAGCTATGGCTACACCTTC
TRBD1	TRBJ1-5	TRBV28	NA	CASSPGGTGGKLYQPQHF	TGTGCCAGCAGTCCAGGGGGGACAGGGGGCAAGTTATATCAGCCCCAGCATTTT
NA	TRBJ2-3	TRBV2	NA	CASSESPGSTDTQYF	TGTGCCAGCAGTGAATCCCCGGGGAGCACAGATACGCAGTATTTT
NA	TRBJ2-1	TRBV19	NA	CASSIGTSSYNEQFF	TGTGCCAGTAGTATTGGTACCAGCTCCTACAATGAGCAGTTCTTC
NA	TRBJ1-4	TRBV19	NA	CASSGGGTDPLAKLFF	TGTGCCAGTAGTGGGGGAGGGACGGACCCTCTCGCTAAACTGTTTTTT
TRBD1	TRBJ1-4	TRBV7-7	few	CASSLGQGPNEKLFF	TGTGCCAGCAGCTTAGGACAGGGACCTAATGAAAAACTGTTTTTT
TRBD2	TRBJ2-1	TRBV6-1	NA	CASSEALPGLAGYNEQFF	TGTGCCAGCAGTGAAGCGCTCCCCGGACTAGCGGGATACAATGAGCAGTTCTTC
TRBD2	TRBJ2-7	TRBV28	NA	CASTPAGEAYEQYF	TGTGCCAGCACCCCGGCGGGAGAAGCGTACGAGCAGTACTTC
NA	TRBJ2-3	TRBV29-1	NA	CSVEEPGADTQYF	TGCAGCGTTGAAGAGCCAGGGGCAGATACGCAGTATTTT
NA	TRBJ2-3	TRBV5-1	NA	CASSSGTSTDTQYF	TGCGCCAGCAGCTCCGGGACTAGCACAGATACGCAGTATTTT
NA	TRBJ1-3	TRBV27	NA	CASSPWGRRGNTIYF	TGTGCCAGCAGTCCGTGGGGCAGAAGAGGAAACACCATATATTTT
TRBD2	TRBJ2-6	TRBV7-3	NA	CASSQRLAGGTGANVLTF	TGTGCCAGCAGCCAAAGACTAGCGGGAGGAACTGGGGCCAACGTCCTGACTTTC
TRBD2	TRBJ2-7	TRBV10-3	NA	CATGLAGYEQYF	TGTGCCACGGGACTAGCGGGATACGAGCAGTACTTC
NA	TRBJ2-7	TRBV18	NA	CASSPPEGAYEQYF	TGTGCCAGCTCACCACCGGAAGGGGCCTACGAGCAGTACTTC
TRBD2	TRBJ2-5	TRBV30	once	CAWSGLAGALETQYF	TGTGCCTGGAGTGGACTAGCGGGAGCTCTAGAGACCCAGTACTTC
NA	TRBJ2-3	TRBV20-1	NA	CSAGPQDTQYF	TGCAGTGCAGGGCCGCAGGATACGCAGTATTTT
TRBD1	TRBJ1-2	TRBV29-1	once	CSVDLQGERSNYGYTF	TGCAGCGTTGATTTGCAGGGGGAGAGGTCTAACTATGGCTACACCTTC
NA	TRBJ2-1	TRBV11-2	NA	CASSPRGGGEQFF	TGTGCCAGCAGCCCGAGGGGGGGTGGTGAGCAGTTCTTC
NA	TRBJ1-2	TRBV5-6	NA	CASSLGQVISYGYTF	TGTGCCAGCAGCTTGGGACAGGTAATCTCCTACGGCTACACCTTC
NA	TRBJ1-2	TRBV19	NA	CASAPLGGATGYTF	TGTGCCAGTGCCCCGCTCGGGGGGGCAACCGGCTACACCTTC
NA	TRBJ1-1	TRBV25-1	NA	CASSERGGHTEAFF	TGTGCCAGCAGTGAACGGGGGGGGCACACTGAAGCTTTCTTT
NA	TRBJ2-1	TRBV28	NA	CASSPGLGTRGSYNEQFF	TGTGCCAGCAGCCCTGGACTTGGGACCAGGGGCTCCTACAATGAGCAGTTCTTC
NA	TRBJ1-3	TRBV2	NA	CASRGEEGNTIYF	TGTGCCAGCAGGGGGGAAGAGGGAAACACCATATATTTT
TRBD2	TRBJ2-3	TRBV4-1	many	CASGPKREVADTQYF	TGCGCTTCCGGGCCAAAGCGGGAGGTGGCGGATACGCAGTATTTT
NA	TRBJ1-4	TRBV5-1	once	CASSGTGGERGKLFF	TGCGCCAGCAGCGGGACCGGGGGGGAACGGGGAAAACTGTTTTTT
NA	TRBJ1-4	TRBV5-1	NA	CASSQGSAEKLFF	TGCGCCAGCAGCCAAGGATCGGCTGAAAAACTGTTTTTT